These 23 T cell receptor beta chains were sequenced from one sample in a study of T cells in Graves' hyperthyroidism and ophthalmopathy. RNA transcripts served as the template for amplifying TCR beta CDR3 regions. The study used the HTBI primer set for a first-round RT-PCR of the TCR CDR3. TCRdb passed the multiplex PCR reads through MiXCR, listing each CDR3 protein once. The repertoire holds 700,000 to 950,000 distinct CDR3 sequences, 35% seen once, with roughly 31% in the top ten. The sequencing sample was made of blood. The source is a woman in her thirties or forties with Graves' hyperthyroidism.

This clonotype was counted ten times or more. The chain has TRBV2 and TRBJ2-7; D unresolved. This CDR3 is built from 12 residues. V lost 6 bases, J lost 2 bases, and 8 bases lay in between. Germline V CDR1 and CDR2: SNHLY, FYNNEI. CDR3 sequence reads: CASRLSTYEQYF. CDR3 DNA sequence: TGTGCCAGCAGACTCTCAACCTACGAGCAGTACTTC.

V gene TRBV7-2 combines with J gene TRBJ1-6, with 8 bases identical to TRBD1. The CDR3 is 15 residues long. The germline V gene has CDR1 SGHTA and CDR2 FQGNSA. V lost 5 bases, J lost 6 bases, and 6 bases stayed unmatched. Here the CDR3 DNA reads TGTGCCAGCAGCCAGGGGGCAATCGGTAATTCACCCCTCCACTTT. It translates to CASSQGAIGNSPLHF.

CDR3 sequence (DNA): TGTGCCAGCAGCCCCAACACGGGAGCCCGGCGCTATGGCTACACCTTC. Translation gives CASSPNTGARRYGYTF. V is TRBV7-9 and J is TRBJ1-2; D unresolved. Germline V gene data show CDR1 as SEHNR and CDR2 as FQNEAQ (reference sequence). CDR3 size: 16 residues. Deletions cut 5 bases from V and 4 bases from J, with 20 bases between. Full variable domain (outside the CDR3, taken from reference TRBV7-9 and TRBJ1-2): DTGVSQNPRHKITKRGQNVTFRCDPISEHNRLYWYRQTLGQGPEFLTYFQNEAQLEKSRLLSDRFSAERPKGSFSTLEIQRTEQGDSAMYLCASSPNTGARRYGYTFGSGTRLTVV.

There are a few counts of this clonotype. This chain links TRBV12-3 or TRBV12-4 with TRBJ2-7; D unclear. The CDR3 runs to 13 residues. Deletions cut 7 bases from V and 5 bases from J, with 15 bases between. This chain's CDR3 is CASTPALGDEQYF. CDR3 in DNA: TGTGCCAGCACCCCCGCCCTCGGTGACGAGCAGTACTTC.

The rearrangement links TRBV10-3 to TRBJ1-2; a possible D gene is TRBD1 (5 bases). The CDR3 length is 14 residues. Deletions cut 10 bases from V and 8 bases from J, with 23 bases between. Per the germline V gene, CDR1 is ENHRY and CDR2 is SYGVKD. The CDR3 loop is CASTPGGGERGYTF. The DNA of the CDR3 is TGTGCCAGCACCCCCGGGGGGGGAGAGAGGGGCTACACCTTC.

CDR3 protein: CAISEPTGSYGYTF. As DNA, the CDR3 is TGTGCCATCAGTGAGCCGACAGGGAGCTATGGCTACACCTTC. The rearrangement links TRBV10-3 to TRBJ1-2, with 7 bases that match TRBD1. This CDR3 comprises 14 residues. V was clipped by 2 bases and J by 4 bases; unmatched bases: 4. Per germline, CDR1 ENHRY and CDR2 SYGVKD.

This clonotype was seen many times. The rearrangement joins TRBV5-6 to TRBJ2-7; 12 nucleotides align to TRBD2. V lost 4 bases, J lost 9 bases, and 11 bases stayed unmatched. This CDR3 is built from 15 residues. Germline V gives CDR1 SGHDT, CDR2 YYEEEE. The DNA of the CDR3 is TGTGCCAGCAGCCTGGGAGGACTAGCGGGACTCGGGCAGTACTTC. This codes for CASSLGGLAGLGQYF.

V and J are TRBV12-3 or TRBV12-4 and TRBJ1-2; maybe TRBD1 (6 bases). The CDR3 spans 16 residues. V shed 4 bases and J shed 8 bases, with 23 bases lying between them. Here the CDR3 reads CASSYSRGASMGGYTF. The DNA of the CDR3 is TGTGCCAGCAGTTACTCGAGGGGGGCCTCCATGGGAGGCTACACCTTC.

The CDR3 protein is CSARPLDRGGGHGYTF. The CDR3 nucleotides are TGCAGTGCTAGACCTCTGGACCGAGGGGGTGGCCATGGCTACACCTTC. The genes are TRBV20-1 and TRBJ1-2; D perhaps matches TRBD1 (6 bases). CDR1 and CDR2 from the germline V gene are DFQATT and SNEGSKA (reference sequence). Trimming shortened V by 2 bases and J by 6 bases, and 22 bases separated the two germline ends. This CDR3 spans 16 amino acids.

This chain connects TRBV19 to TRBJ2-2, with D possibly TRBD1 on 7 matching bases. This CDR3 region has 15 residues. Germline CDR1 and CDR2: LNHDA and SQIVND (reference sequence). V was pared by 9 bases and J by 5 bases, with 19 bases between. CDR3 in DNA: TGTGCCAGCTTACCTACAGGGGCGGGGACCGGGGAGCTGTTTTTT. It specifies CASLPTGAGTGELFF.

CDR3 coding DNA: TGTGCCAGCTCACGACAAGGCCTCCATACCTTC. Translating gives CASSRQGLHTF. This chain uses TRBV18 with TRBJ1-2; unclear D gene. V lost 4 bases, J lost 14 bases, and 14 bases lay in between. Germline-derived CDR1 and CDR2 are KGHSH and LQKENI. The CDR3 loop spans 11 amino acids.

This chain links TRBV6-6 with TRBJ1-5; D call uncertain. The CDR3 runs to 12 residues. Looked up from germline, CDR1 is MNHNY and CDR2 is SVGAGI (reference sequence). V lost 6 bases, J lost 8 bases, and 11 bases lay in between. The CDR3 DNA is TGTGCCAGCAGATGGGGTGATGAGCCCCAGCATTTT. Protein: CASRWGDEPQHF.

This chain uses TRBV20-1 with TRBJ1-2; TRBD1 aligns across 7 bases. The length of the CDR3 is 14 residues. CDR1 is DFQATT, CDR2 SNEGSKA, per germline (reference sequence). J was trimmed by 5 bases and V by 5 bases; bases with no gene match: 11. CDR3 region: CSAPRTGRGYGYTF. CDR3 coding DNA: TGCAGTGCTCCCCGGACAGGCCGGGGGTATGGCTACACCTTC.

This clonotype was seen a handful of times. This could be a read error, since a much larger clone is one nucleotide away. The genes are TRBV6-5 and TRBJ1-2, with D hard to call. The CDR3 has 13 amino acids. Germline V gives CDR1 MNHEY, CDR2 SVGAGI. V lost 0 bases to trimming and J lost 3 bases, with 5 bases between them. This chain's CDR3 is CASSYSRYYGYTF. The DNA for the CDR3 is TGTGCCAGCAGTTACTCCAGATACTATGGCTACACCTTC.

Regarding this clonotype: A much larger clone lies a single base off, so this may be a read error. No conserved phenylalanine or tryptophan is present at the end of the CDR3, so a read error is the likely explanation. The chain links TRBV12-3 or TRBV12-4 to TRBJ2-2; a weak D match, TRBD2 (6 bases). Trimming left V 6 bases short and J 5 bases short, with 10 bases between. The CDR3 sequence is 13 residues long. The CDR3 loop is CASRPGGTGELFS. The CDR3 coding sequence is TGTGCCAGCAGGCCTGGGGGGACCGGGGAGCTGTTTTCT.

This clonotype was counted many times. The rearrangement links TRBV29-1 to TRBJ2-2, with D unclear. The CDR3 consists of 11 residues. Germline V gene sequence: CDR1 SQVTM, CDR2 ANQGSEA. Trimming shortened V by 5 bases and J by 9 bases, and 10 bases separated the two germline ends. The CDR3 loop is CSVPTGRELFF. CDR3 in DNA: TGCAGCGTTCCTACCGGGCGGGAGCTGTTTTTT.

This clonotype showed up many times. The V gene is TRBV2, the J gene TRBJ1-2; 7 positions match TRBD1. J gave up 2 bases and V 10 bases, and 4 bases lay outside the gene matches. Germline CDR1 SNHLY, CDR2 FYNNEI. The CDR3 is made up of 12 amino acids. CDR3: CATKGQNYGYTF. Here the CDR3 DNA reads TGTGCCACGAAGGGACAGAACTATGGCTACACCTTC. The full variable domain, completed using reference TRBV2 and TRBJ1-2, is EPEVTQTPSHQVTQMGQEVILRCVPISNHLYFYWYRQILGQKVEFLVSFYNNEISEKSEIFDDQFSVERPDGSNFTLKIRSTKLEDSAMYFCATKGQNYGYTFGSGTRLTVV.

This clonotype was detected ten times or more. V and J are TRBV10-3 and TRBJ1-2; 10 bases line up with TRBD1. The germline V gene encodes CDR1 ENHRY and CDR2 SYGVKD. With 3 bases clipped from V and 8 bases from J, the junction kept 9 bases outside the gene matches. This CDR3 contains 15 residues. DNA for the CDR3: TGTGCCATCAGTGATTTTCCGACAGGGGGCAGGGGCTACACCTTC. It specifies CAISDFPTGGRGYTF.

This clonotype showed up many times. The genes are TRBV19 and TRBJ1-1; D may be TRBD1 (5 bases). V shed 8 bases and J shed 0 bases, with 10 bases lying between them. The CDR3 is 13 amino acids. Germline CDR1 and CDR2: LNHDA and SQIVND (reference sequence). The CDR3 sequence: CASWQDMNTEAFF. DNA of the CDR3: TGTGCCAGTTGGCAGGACATGAACACTGAAGCTTTCTTT.

CDR3 residues: CASSFRQGTEAFF. DNA of the CDR3: TGTGCCAGCAGCTTCAGACAGGGCACTGAAGCTTTCTTT. The rearrangement links TRBV7-9 to TRBJ1-1; 7 bases are a match to TRBD1. This CDR3 is 13 amino acids long. Germline values: CDR1 SEHNR, CDR2 FQNEAQ (reference sequence). The V segment lost 3 bases and the J segment 4 bases; nucleotides outside the gene matches: 2.

This clonotype appeared a single time. An end of the junction does not agree with germline; a read error may underlie this. This chain connects TRBV7-2 to TRBJ2-7; D is possibly TRBD2 (5 bases). Germline lookup yields CDR1 SGHTA and CDR2 FQGNSA. The CDR3 sequence is 14 residues long. This chain's CDR3 is CASSSPGGTGELYF. The DNA of the CDR3 is TGTGCCAGCAGCTCACCCGGCGGAACCGGGGAGCTGTACTTC.

This clonotype was recorded at least ten times. V is TRBV10-3 and J is TRBJ1-1, with D unclear. The CDR3 loop spans 13 amino acids. V was clipped by 6 bases and J by 2 bases, with 10 bases between them. The germline V gene encodes CDR1 ENHRY and CDR2 SYGVKD. CDR3 DNA: TGTGCCATCAGACTAACTCAAAACACTGAAGCTTTCTTT. As protein: CAIRLTQNTEAFF.

CDR3 amino acids: CASSQLGDSYEQYF. Written as DNA, the CDR3 is TGTGCCAGCAGCCAACTAGGGGACTCCTACGAGCAGTACTTC. The genes are TRBV9 and TRBJ2-7; possibly TRBD1 or TRBD2 for D (5 bases each). V shed 4 bases and J shed 0 bases, with 11 bases lying between them. Germline CDR1 and CDR2: SGDLS and YYNGEE. The CDR3 is made up of 14 amino acids.